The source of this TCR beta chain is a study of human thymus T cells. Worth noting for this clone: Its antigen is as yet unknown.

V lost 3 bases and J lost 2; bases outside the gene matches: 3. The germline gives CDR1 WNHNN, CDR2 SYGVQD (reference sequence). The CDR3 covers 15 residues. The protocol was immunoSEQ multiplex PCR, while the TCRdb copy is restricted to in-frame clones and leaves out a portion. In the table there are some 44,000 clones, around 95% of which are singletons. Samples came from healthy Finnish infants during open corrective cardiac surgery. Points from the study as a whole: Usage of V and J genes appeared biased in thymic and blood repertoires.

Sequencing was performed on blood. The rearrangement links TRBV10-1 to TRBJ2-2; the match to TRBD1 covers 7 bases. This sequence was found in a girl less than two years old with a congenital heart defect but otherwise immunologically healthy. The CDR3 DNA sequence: TGCGCCAGCAGTGATGGACAGGTAAACACCGGGGAGCTGTTTTTT. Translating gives CASSDGQVNTGELFF.